This T cell receptor beta chain is drawn from a study of T cell responses to AZD1222 COVID-19 vaccine. Overall study findings and caveats: Most donors were white British, females outnumbered males, and clonal diversity was possibly underestimated. Compared with day 0, the breadth and depth of the Spike-specific TCR repertoire rose significantly after two doses of AZD1222. Spike-spanning, vaccine-associated CD4 TCRs were dominant at 160-218 and 743-854. Unmutated variant regions are reportedly the target of nearly half of TCRs that are spike-specific.

This clone appeared a single time. The antigen remains unidentified. Using immunoSEQ multiplex PCR, the repertoire was profiled, and TCRdb retains in-frame clones only, with some absent. The sample has over 130,000 clones; under 95% are singletons. V was cut by 5 bases and J by 3 bases, with 10 bases left in between. The CDR3 has 13 residues. Germline-derived CDR1 and CDR2 are SGHTA and FQGNSA. The sequence was obtained from an adult who received the MenACWY meningococcal vaccine as a control. This chain uses TRBV7-2 with TRBJ1-2; D gene unclear. The sequenced sample was peripheral blood, obtained 28 days after the second dose of the MenACWY control vaccine. The CDR3 here is CASSVDPDYGYTF. CDR3 DNA sequence: TGTGCCAGCAGCGTTGACCCAGACTATGGCTACACCTTC. Full variable domain (missing parts from reference TRBV7-2 and TRBJ1-2): GAGVSQSPSNKVTEKGKDVELRCDPISGHTALYWYRQSLGQGLEFLIYFQGNSAPDKSGLPSDRFSAERTGGSVSTLTIQRTQQEDSAVYLCASSVDPDYGYTFGSGTRLTVV.